These 28 T cell receptor beta chains were sequenced from one sample in a study of metastatic and nonmetastatic thyroid tumors. MiXCR re-clonotyped the PCR reads for TCRdb. Of 3,500 to 5,000 clones detected, under 35% appear once; the ten largest clones hold 25% to 30%. All patients were treatment-naive before thyroid surgery. Material for sequencing was adjacent normal tissue. The receptors were sampled from a female donor with papillary thyroid cancer or a benign thyroid nodule (not recorded which). Some clones in this sample may be carry-over from other donors' samples.

By sample fraction, this clone is large. The genes are TRBV6-1 and TRBJ1-5; the D is unclear. V dropped 6 bases and J dropped 2 bases, with 14 bases sitting between them. The CDR3 contains 15 residues. CDR1 MNHNS and CDR2 SASEGT come from the germline V gene. The CDR3 loop reads CASSPPPGGNQPQHF. Written as DNA, the CDR3 is TGTGCCAGCAGCCCCCCCCCCGGGGGCAATCAGCCCCAGCATTTT.

Comments on this clone: Mismatch with germline at one junction end may stem from a read error. The chain uses TRBV14 and TRBJ2-5; 7 nucleotides align to TRBD2. Germline V gene lookup returns CDR1 SGHDN and CDR2 FVKESK. The CDR3 contains 22 residues. The CDR3 coding sequence is TGTGCCAGCATCCAAACCCATCTCCCCGGGCAGTGGTGGGCTAGCGGACAAGGGACCCAGTACTTC. It translates to CASIQTHLPGQWWASGQGTQYF. Supplemented by reference TRBV14 and TRBJ2-5, the full variable domain reads EAGVTQFPSHSVIEKGQTVTLRCDPISGHDNLYWYRRVMGKEIKFLLHFVKESKQDESGMPNNRFLAERTGGTYSTLKVQPAELEDSGVYFCASIQTHLPGQWWASGQGTQYFGPGTRLLVL.

This clone was observed at least ten times. The genes are TRBV27 and TRBJ2-7; no clear D gene. V lost 2 bases and J lost 6, with 2 bases in between. Looked up from germline, CDR1 is MNHEY and CDR2 is SMNVEV (reference sequence). This CDR3 contains 10 residues. CDR3 nucleotide sequence: TGTGCCAGCAGTTTACTCGAGCAGTACTTC. Translated: CASSLLEQYF.

There are many counts of this clone. The genes are TRBV7-2 and TRBJ1-1, with 7 nucleotides matching TRBD1. The CDR3 runs to 15 residues. The germline gives CDR1 SGHTA, CDR2 FQGNSA. V gave up 2 bases and J gave up 0 bases; unmatched junction bases: 3. The CDR3 sequence: CASSLKGALNTEAFF. CDR3 nucleotide sequence: TGTGCCAGCAGCTTAAAGGGGGCGTTGAACACTGAAGCTTTCTTT.

The chain uses TRBV27 and TRBJ1-2; 9 bases line up with TRBD1. The CDR3 contains 14 residues. V gave up 6 bases and J gave up 6 bases; unmatched junction bases: 8. Per the germline V gene, CDR1 is MNHEY and CDR2 is SMNVEV (reference sequence). CDR3: CASRGTGQFHGYTF. CDR3 nucleotides: TGTGCCAGCAGGGGGACAGGGCAGTTTCATGGCTACACCTTC.

The V and J genes are TRBV19 and TRBJ1-2; no definite D call. This CDR3 comprises 12 residues. The V and J ends lost 7 bases and 1 base respectively, with 7 bases between them. The germline gives CDR1 LNHDA, CDR2 SQIVND (reference sequence). CDR3 in DNA: TGTGCCAGTACTCCAAGTAACTATGGCTACACCTTC. It is translated as CASTPSNYGYTF.

The chain employs TRBV5-6 and TRBJ2-5; D gene uncertain. Germline V gene data show CDR1 as SGHDT and CDR2 as YYEEEE. The CDR3 consists of 14 residues. V was cut by 2 bases and J by 5 bases, with 13 bases left in between. This CDR3 reads CASSFGPLAETQYF. CDR3 DNA: TGTGCCAGCAGCTTCGGACCTCTTGCGGAGACCCAGTACTTC. Using reference TRBV5-6 and TRBJ2-5 for the parts outside the CDR3, the full variable domain is DAGVTQSPTHLIKTRGQQVTLRCSPKSGHDTVSWYQQALGQGPQFIFQYYEEEERQRGNFPDRFSGHQFPNYSSELNVNALLLGDSALYLCASSFGPLAETQYFGPGTRLLVL.

This clone was observed a handful of times. The junction differs from germline at one of its ends, possibly a read error. This chain uses TRBV6-1 with TRBJ1-5, with a possible D match to TRBD1 (5 bases). The CDR3 sequence is 15 residues long. Per germline, CDR1 MNHNS and CDR2 SASEGT. CDR3 DNA sequence: TGCGCCAGCAGCCCCCCCCCCGGGGCCAATCAGCCCCAACATTTT. It codes for CASSPPPGANQPQHF.

The rearrangement links TRBV6-1 to TRBJ2-7, with 8 positions matching TRBD1. This CDR3 has 13 amino acids. After removal of 10 bases from V and 5 bases from J, the junction contained 10 bases not matched to a gene. Per germline, CDR1 MNHNS and CDR2 SASEGT. CDR3 amino acids: CATPGQAPNEQYF. The CDR3 DNA reads TGTGCCACCCCGGGACAGGCCCCCAACGAGCAGTACTTC.

This chain connects TRBV19 to TRBJ1-5; 8 bases fit TRBD1. This CDR3 spans 14 amino acids. CDR1 is LNHDA and CDR2 is SQIVND in the germline V gene (reference sequence). With 5 bases clipped from V and 7 bases from J, the junction kept 7 bases outside the gene matches. CDR3 nucleotide sequence: TGTGCCAGTAGTGAATTACAGGGGGACCAGCCCCAGCATTTT. The encoded protein is CASSELQGDQPQHF.

The rearrangement uses TRBV11-1 and TRBJ2-3; the match to TRBD1 covers 8 bases. The CDR3 sequence is 16 residues long. The V segment lost 1 base and the J segment 1 base; nucleotides outside the gene matches: 4. CDR1 SGHAT and CDR2 FQDESV come from the germline V gene (reference sequence). CDR3 sequence reads: CASSLGDRTGTDTQYF. DNA of the CDR3: TGTGCCAGCAGCTTAGGGGACAGGACAGGCACAGATACGCAGTATTTT. Full variable domain (outside the CDR3, taken from reference TRBV11-1 and TRBJ2-3): EAEVAQSPRYKITEKSQAVAFWCDPISGHATLYWYRQILGQGPELLVQFQDESVVDDSQLPKDRFSAERLKGVDSTLKIQPAELGDSAMYLCASSLGDRTGTDTQYFGPGTRLTVL.

This clone was detected only a few times. The chain recombines TRBV6-2 or TRBV6-3 with TRBJ1-3; D perhaps matches TRBD1 (5 bases). The CDR3 contains 16 residues. The V end was cut by 4 bases, the J end by 0 bases, with 13 bases between. The germline gives CDR1 MNHEY, CDR2 SVGEGT. This CDR3 is CASSSGTASSGNTIYF. Written as DNA, the CDR3 is TGTGCCAGCAGTTCCGGGACGGCAAGCTCTGGAAACACCATATATTTT.

Points on this clone: Mismatch with germline at one junction end may stem from a read error. V usage is TRBV7-7 and J usage is TRBJ2-3; perhaps TRBD2 as D (5 bases). CDR3 length equals 13 residues. Germline V gives CDR1 SSHAT, CDR2 FNYEAQ (reference sequence). This CDR3 reads CASSLAPRNTQYF. CDR3 nucleotide sequence: TGTGCTAGCAGCTTAGCGCCCCGCAATACGCAGTATTTT.

This clone was counted between two and nine times. With a much larger clone just one base away, this may be a read error. Other DNA sequences in the sample encode the same CDR3. The CDR3 is CASSPTGGAYEQYF. CDR3 in DNA: TGTGCCAGCAGTCCGACAGGCGGAGCGTACGAGCAGTACTTC. The chain uses TRBV27 and TRBJ2-7, with a weak D call TRBD1 (6 bases). Germline lookup yields CDR1 MNHEY and CDR2 SMNVEV (reference sequence). CDR3 length equals 14 residues. Trimming removed 5 bases from V and 4 bases from J, with 15 bases in between.

This clone was seen a few times. The chain has TRBV19 and TRBJ2-4; D remains ambiguous. Germline V gene data show CDR1 as LNHDA and CDR2 as SQIVND (reference sequence). This CDR3 is built from 13 residues. V dropped 3 bases and J dropped 7 bases, with 10 bases sitting between them. CDR3 amino acids: CASSIRSGNIQYF. The CDR3 DNA follows: TGTGCCAGTAGTATCAGGAGTGGGAACATTCAGTACTTC.

This clone is categorized as large. The gene calls are TRBV10-3 and TRBJ2-7; 10 bases align to TRBD1. The CDR3 runs 14 residues. Germline-derived CDR1 and CDR2 are ENHRY and SYGVKD. The junction had 3 bases not matched to a gene; V was cut back by 4 bases and J by 3 bases. Here the CDR3 DNA reads TGTGCCATCAGTGCCCGGGACAGGGGCTACGAGCAGTACTTC. Translated: CAISARDRGYEQYF.

The chain couples TRBV6-1 to TRBJ1-4; D gene uncertain. Trimming removed 2 bases at V and 8 bases at J, with 18 bases between. Germline V gene sequence: CDR1 MNHNS, CDR2 SASEGT. The CDR3 is 16 amino acids. The CDR3 region is CASSEHGRSRGEKLFF. CDR3 sequence (DNA): TGTGCCAGCAGTGAACATGGGCGCTCCCGAGGGGAAAAACTGTTTTTT.

The gene calls are TRBV5-1 and TRBJ2-7; possible D gene TRBD1, 6 bases. The CDR3 has 16 amino acids. Trimming stripped 4 bases from V and 0 bases from J, with 17 bases between. The V gene's germline CDR1 is SGHRS and CDR2 YFSETQ. CDR3 bases: TGCGCCAGCAGCCCGGTTGATGGGGGCAGCTCCTACGAGCAGTACTTC. Protein product: CASSPVDGGSSYEQYF.

Within the sample, this clone is large. CDR3 DNA: TGTGCCAGCAGTTTGGACGGTGAAGCTTTCTTT. Its translation: CASSLDGEAFF. V gene TRBV28 combines with J gene TRBJ1-1, with unresolved D. The CDR3 sequence is 11 residues long. V was trimmed by 3 bases and J by 7 bases, leaving 6 bases between them. Looked up from germline, CDR1 is MDHEN and CDR2 is SYDVKM.

This clone was observed a few times. V is TRBV12-3 or TRBV12-4 and J is TRBJ2-1; TRBD2 is a possible D gene (5 bases). The CDR3 totals 15 residues. Trimming left V 3 bases short and J 5 bases short, with 14 bases between. CDR3 loop: CASSFKAAPNNEQFF. As DNA, the CDR3 is TGTGCCAGCAGTTTCAAAGCGGCCCCTAACAATGAGCAGTTCTTC.

This clone was detected ten times or more. The V call is TRBV9, the J call TRBJ2-7, with TRBD1 identical over 10 bases. This CDR3 is 12 amino acids long. The V gene end was trimmed by 7 bases and the J gene end by 6 bases; junction bases not matched to a gene: 4. In germline, CDR1 is SGDLS, CDR2 YYNGEE. CDR3 nucleotide sequence: TGTGCCAGCGGACAGGGGGGGTCCGAGCAGTACTTC. It specifies CASGQGGSEQYF.

V and J are TRBV7-3 and TRBJ2-2; TRBD2 aligns across 7 bases. CDR1 is SGHTA and CDR2 is FQGTGA in the germline V gene. This CDR3 spans 15 amino acids. J gave up 6 bases and V 5 bases, and 9 bases lay outside the gene matches. The CDR3 loop is CASSQMGGGPGELFF. The CDR3 DNA is TGTGCCAGCAGCCAAATGGGGGGAGGGCCCGGGGAGCTGTTTTTT.

The J gene is TRBJ2-7, the V gene TRBV11-1; TRBD2 aligns across 12 bases. Looked up from germline, CDR1 is SGHAT and CDR2 is FQDESV (reference sequence). This CDR3 contains 16 residues. After removal of 1 base from V and 5 bases from J, the junction contained 6 bases not matched to a gene. CDR3 sequence (DNA): TGTGCCAGCAGCTTAGGACTAGCGGGAGATCTCGACGAGCAGTACTTC. It specifies CASSLGLAGDLDEQYF.

The J gene is TRBJ2-1, the V gene TRBV6-1; 8 positions agree with TRBD2. With V trimmed by 6 bases and J by 6 bases, 10 bases remained unmatched. Looked up from germline, CDR1 is MNHNS and CDR2 is SASEGT. The CDR3 spans 15 residues. The CDR3 bases are TGTGCCAGCAGCGCTTGGGCGGGGGGTACCAATGAGCAGTTCTTC. Translation gives CASSAWAGGTNEQFF.

This clone has a handful of counts. The rearrangement links TRBV20-1 to TRBJ2-1; D not certain. Trimming cost V 0 bases and J 1 base, with 7 bases left between them. Germline loops: CDR1 DFQATT, CDR2 SNEGSKA (reference sequence). CDR3 length: 14 amino acids. This chain's CDR3 is CSARDWLSYNEQFF. The CDR3 DNA follows: TGCAGTGCTAGAGATTGGCTATCCTACAATGAGCAGTTCTTC.

The chain combines TRBV20-1 with TRBJ2-7; no firm D call. CDR3 size: 13 residues. Germline V gene sequence: CDR1 DFQATT, CDR2 SNEGSKA (reference sequence). V was cut by 2 bases and J by 1 base, with 9 bases left in between. DNA for the CDR3: TGCAGTGCTAGATCAGACCCTTCCTACGAGCAGTACTTC. It encodes CSARSDPSYEQYF.

This chain connects TRBV20-1 to TRBJ2-5, with D maybe TRBD1 (5 bases). The V and J ends lost 0 bases and 1 base respectively, with 12 bases between them. Germline assignment: CDR1 DFQATT and CDR2 SNEGSKA (reference sequence). The CDR3 contains 15 residues. As DNA, the CDR3 is TGCAGTGCTAGAGATGGGCAGGGCCTCCAAGAGACCCAGTACTTC. The encoded protein is CSARDGQGLQETQYF.

In this sample, this clone turned up many times. V and J are TRBV20-1 and TRBJ1-5, with 10 bases matching TRBD1. The CDR3 sequence is 16 residues long. Losses at the gene ends were 1 base for V and 5 bases for J; bases not matched to a gene: 8. Per the germline V gene, CDR1 is DFQATT and CDR2 is SNEGSKA (reference sequence). Written as DNA, the CDR3 is TGCAGTGCTAGAGTGGGGGACAGGGGTTTCGATCAGCCCCAGCATTTT. Translating it yields CSARVGDRGFDQPQHF.